The text below deals with one T cell receptor (beta chain). The target antigen is unknown. This record belongs to a study of T cell repertoires in cytomegalovirus infection. Study-level background: Public TCR beta signatures indicated both CMV infection and matching HLA type.

TCRdb processed the reads anew with MiXCR; each CDR3 protein has one entry. Of 650,000 to 850,000 distinct CDR3 sequences in the sample, 25% to 30% are singletons; the top ten hold around 14%. Study-level findings and limits: The ex vivo response was dominated by HLA-C-restricted CMV-specific TCR beta clonotypes.

Germline V gene sequence: CDR1 SGHNT, CDR2 YYREEE (reference sequence). This CDR3 has 14 amino acids. V was clipped by 2 bases and J by 0 bases, with 8 bases between them. This chain joins TRBV5-4 and TRBJ1-1, with D unresolved. This TCR came from a human donor in good health (CMV status not recorded). Some clones in this sample may be carry-over from other donors' samples. The sequenced sample was cultured CD8+ T cells from PBMCs, obtained from culture after CMV antigen stimulation. The CDR3 spells CASSFGSVNTEAFF. CDR3 sequence (DNA): TGTGCCAGCAGCTTCGGCAGCGTGAACACTGAAGCTTTCTTT.